This T cell receptor (beta chain) was profiled in a study of blood T cell repertoires in COVID-19. About the research overall: Donors in the United States, Italy and Spain gave samples during acute or convalescent COVID-19. In each case, the material was cDNA or gDNA derived from T cells, B-cell-depleted T cells, or PBMCs.

The authors' processing: The authors estimated nucleated cell counts from reference gene primer amplification. The table came from immunoSEQ multiplex PCR; TCRdb's copy has only in-frame clones and leaves some out. From that table come the V and J calls and clone size; the DNA was used to work out D and trimming. This sample has roughly 250,000 clones, with approximately 83% found just once. The J segment lost 12 bases and the V segment lost 5 bases, leaving 10 bases of the junction unmatched. The CDR3 covers 12 residues. The sequence derives from a man aged 50 to 60 with active or convalescent COVID-19. Material: peripheral blood. The V call is TRBV12-3 or TRBV12-4, the J call TRBJ2-7; 7 bases agree with TRBD1. This chain's CDR3 is CASSTRTGPSYF. As DNA, the CDR3 is TGTGCCAGCAGTACCCGGACAGGTCCTTCGTACTTC.